These 4 T cell receptor beta chains came from one sample sequenced in a study of CD8 T cells in Susac syndrome. Random hexamers were used to reverse transcribe an amount of roughly 0.45 to 1 ug RNA. TCRdb re-derived calls from the immunoSEQ multiplex PCR reads in MiXCR, one entry per CDR3 protein. The sample includes approximately 100,000 distinct CDR3 sequences, roughly 95% of them seen just once. Sequenced: CD8+ T cells from PBMCs. These receptors came from a human donor with Susac syndrome.

The chain couples TRBV2 to TRBJ2-2; D is perhaps TRBD1 (5 bases). The germline V gene encodes CDR1 SNHLY and CDR2 FYNNEI. The V end lost 7 bases, the J end lost 4 bases, and 13 bases lay between the germline ends. The CDR3 has 14 residues. Here the CDR3 reads CASIRTSVTGELFF. As DNA, the CDR3 is TGTGCCAGCATCCGGACATCGGTCACCGGGGAGCTGTTTTTT.

The V gene is TRBV5-1, the J gene TRBJ1-1; 9 nucleotides align to TRBD1. This CDR3 comprises 15 residues. Germline V CDR1 and CDR2: SGHRS, YFSETQ. J was trimmed by 2 bases and V by 2 bases; bases with no gene match: 4. CDR3 DNA: TGCGCCAGCAGCTTTGGGACAGGGTACAACACTGAAGCTTTCTTT. Translated, it gives CASSFGTGYNTEAFF.

About this clonotype: The junction departs from the called germline gene at one end, perhaps through a read error. The chain uses TRBV29-1 and TRBJ1-1, with 7 bases that match TRBD1. The CDR3 is 11 amino acids. Germline-derived CDR1 and CDR2 are SQVTM and ANQGSEA. The CDR3 coding sequence is TGCAGCGTTGACGGACAGGTTTCTATTCCTTTT. Translation gives CSVDGQVSIPF.

The V gene is TRBV20-1, the J gene TRBJ2-5; tentatively, D is TRBD2 (5 bases). Germline CDR1 DFQATT, CDR2 SNEGSKA (reference sequence). The CDR3 totals 16 residues. V lost 2 bases and J 2 bases, leaving 18 bases between the germline ends. The CDR3 region is CSARPFTGEFQETQYF. The DNA for the CDR3 is TGCAGTGCTAGACCCTTTACCGGGGAGTTTCAAGAGACCCAGTACTTC.